A selection of T cell receptor beta chains follows, all from one sample in a study of shared clonotypes between healthy human individuals. Only in-frame clones appear in the TCRdb table, and some are missing; sequencing was by immunoSEQ multiplex PCR. The sample records around 560,000 clones, approximately 95% being singletons. Sequenced input: naive CD8+ T cells sorted from blood. The receptors here all came from a woman aged 25 to 39 in good health. CDR3s include the opening cysteine and the closing phenylalanine or tryptophan. The D gene is left open where the match is weak. Size is omitted from some rows. Given values are once, few, many or a class for expanded clones.

D,J,size,V,DNA,CDR3
TRBD2,TRBJ2-1,NA,TRBV29-1,TGCAGCGTTGTGGTCGTTACGGGAGGGCCCGATGAGCAGTTCTTC,CSVVVVTGGPDEQFF
TRBD1,TRBJ2-3,NA,TRBV6-5,TGTGCCAGCAGTGAACGGGACAGTACAGATACGCAGTATTTT,CASSERDSTDTQYF
NA,TRBJ2-2,NA,TRBV15,TGTGCCACCAGCAGAGATCGGCTAGCTCCCGGGGAGCTGTTTTTT,CATSRDRLAPGELFF
NA,TRBJ1-4,NA,TRBV19,TGTGCCAGTAGTATCCGTTCAACTAATGAAAAACTGTTTTTT,CASSIRSTNEKLFF
TRBD2,TRBJ2-7,once,TRBV4-2,TGTGCCAGCAGCCAAGAAGGACTAGCGGGACGGCTCTACGAGCAGTACTTC,CASSQEGLAGRLYEQYF
TRBD1,TRBJ1-1,NA,TRBV11-3,TGTGCCAGCAGCTTATATGCAGGGGGCCCGGCTTTCTTT,CASSLYAGGPAFF
NA,TRBJ2-7,NA,TRBV19,TGTGCCAGTAGTAGTAAAGACACAGCTAGATACGAGCAGTACTTC,CASSSKDTARYEQYF
TRBD1,TRBJ1-2,NA,TRBV29-1,TGCAGCGTTGATGGGGCAGGGGGGAGCTATGGCTACACCTTC,CSVDGAGGSYGYTF
NA,TRBJ2-4,once,TRBV5-6,TGTGCCAGCAGCTTGGACAGGTTAGCCAAAAACATTCAGTACTTC,CASSLDRLAKNIQYF
NA,TRBJ1-4,NA,TRBV6-1,TGTGCCAGCAGGGAACTAGGGCTTGGGGAACTGTTTTTT,CASRELGLGELFF
NA,TRBJ2-3,NA,TRBV25-1,TGTGCCTGGCCGTATTGTGTTTTTGTTATGGATACGCAGTATTTT,CAWPYCVFVMDTQYF
TRBD1,TRBJ2-7,NA,TRBV7-6,TGTGCCAGCAGCTTAGAGCAGGGGGACGAGCAGTACTTC,CASSLEQGDEQYF
NA,TRBJ1-5,NA,TRBV19,TGTGCCAGTATCGGCAGCTACAATCGGCCCCAGCATTTT,CASIGSYNRPQHF
NA,TRBJ2-1,NA,TRBV9,TGTGCCAGCAGCGTAGCAGCACGAAGCTCCTACAATGAGCAGTTCTTC,CASSVAARSSYNEQFF
NA,TRBJ2-2,NA,TRBV7-9,TGTGCCAGCAGCTTAGGGGGTAGCCCCGGGGAGCTGTTTTTT,CASSLGGSPGELFF
NA,TRBJ2-3,NA,TRBV7-1,TGTGCCAGCAGCTTAGAAGGCCCCGTGACCACAGATACGCAGTATTTT,CASSLEGPVTTDTQYF
TRBD2,TRBJ2-7,NA,TRBV5-4,TGTGCCAGCAGCTTGTTGCTAGCGGGAGGTAAGGACTACGAGCAGTACTTC,CASSLLLAGGKDYEQYF
NA,TRBJ2-7,once,TRBV27,TGTGCCAGCAGTTTTCGTGAGACTATCTACGAGCAGTACTTC,CASSFRETIYEQYF
NA,TRBJ2-2,few,TRBV29-1,TGCAGCGCCAGACGGAACACCGGGGAGCTGTTTTTT,CSARRNTGELFF
NA,TRBJ2-2,NA,TRBV4-1,TGCGCCAGCAGCAACACCGGGGAGCTGTTTTTT,CASSNTGELFF
TRBD1,TRBJ1-2,once,TRBV19,TGTGCCGGCACAGGGGGAGCCTATGGCTACACCTTC,CAGTGGAYGYTF
NA,TRBJ2-6,NA,TRBV11-2,TGTGCCAGCAGCTTTACAGCCTCTGGGGCCAACGTCCTGACTTTC,CASSFTASGANVLTF